This T cell receptor (beta chain) was recovered during a study of cytotoxic CD8 clonotypes in ibrutinib-treated CLL (dated by TCRdb to 2020 to 2023). Notes on the research overall: The cohort was composed of about 10 relapsed/refractory and roughly 16 treatment-naive patients; IGHV unmutated status was identified in 17 patients. Partial responses were observed in about 24 patients and complete responses in 2; after a median follow-up of around 64 months, remission was maintained in around 14 patients and progression was observed in some twelve. The response samples were drawn at a median of 12 months into treatment, with a range of about 6 to 40 months. An average of roughly 250,000 productive templates and 94,082 productive rearrangements was obtained per sample. Longitudinal samples were available for about 30% of the 86 trial participants. Cryopreserved peripheral blood mononuclear cells were collected at three points: before therapy, at response, and at either sustained remission or disease progression. Every remission and progressive disease sample was obtained while ibrutinib was still being received by the patients.

This specimen's time point label, per the study, means: eleven to twelve months on ibrutinib. For TCR beta library preparation, about 2.2 micrograms of genomic DNA were extracted from the cryopreserved PBMCs. Longitudinal blood samples from CLL patients receiving ibrutinib monotherapy were subjected to high-throughput TCR beta sequencing. The patients were enrolled in a single-center, open-label phase 2 trial of ibrutinib monotherapy. Study-level results and caveats: An increase in clonality was observed at ibrutinib response, with clonality remaining stable during sustained remission and falling back toward baseline at progression. At baseline, clonality was higher than in age-matched healthy donors and showed a strong correlation with circulating CD8+ T-cell counts. Public clonotypes were found to be uncommon and were observed to contract or remain stable during treatment; the increase in clonality was shown to reflect expansion of private clonotypes at ibrutinib response. Lymph node repertoires were not examined, and the timing of sampling was not matched between patients in sustained remission and those whose disease progressed.

The germline V gene yields SGHRS for CDR1 and YFSETQ for CDR2. The CDR3 numbers 14 residues from cysteine through phenylalanine. The DNA shown is the 42-base CDR3, in frame from base 1. V is reduced by 0 bases and J by 3 bases, leaving a spacing of 10 bases between them. About this clone itself: It lacks a known antigen. No base qualities exist here, and no much larger clone lies one base off it.

The goal of deep resolution MiSeq sequencing was a depth between 1 in 1 million and 1 in 200,000 T cells, and coverage averaged 10x per clonotype. TCR beta libraries were generated with the immunoSEQ hsTCRB Kit. The authors' analysis ran thus. ImmunoSEQ Data Assistant and ImmunoSEQ Analyzer were used for data analysis, and V, D and J genes were assigned according to IMGT definitions. Clonality, with values ranging from 0 to 1, was calculated as one minus the normalized Shannon entropy of productive rearrangement frequencies. Only overrepresented clonotypes making up at least 0.05% of each patient's repertoire were included in the public clonotype analysis. About twelve age-matched healthy donor repertoires from immuneACCESS were used as controls for clonality. TCRdb took over this immuneACCESS table, retaining in-frame rearrangements with V and J assigned. Such tables are incomplete; in checked studies, under half of the missing clones stem from an unresolved V gene, and the remainder is unexplained. The V and J calls and clone size come from that table; D and trimming were worked out from the DNA. The sample table lists approximately 25,000 clones, approximately 71% of them with a count of one. The ten largest clones represent under 50% of the sample.

The sequence joins TRBV5-1 to TRBJ2-7; the D gene is perhaps TRBD1, from 5 matching bases. The sample in question was PBMCs, obtained after 12 months of ibrutinib treatment. This receptor was obtained from a human donor with chronic lymphocytic leukemia. The nucleotides read TGCGCCAGCAGCTTGGGGCAGGGATACTACGAGCAGTACTTC. Translated, this gives CASSLGQGYYEQYF.